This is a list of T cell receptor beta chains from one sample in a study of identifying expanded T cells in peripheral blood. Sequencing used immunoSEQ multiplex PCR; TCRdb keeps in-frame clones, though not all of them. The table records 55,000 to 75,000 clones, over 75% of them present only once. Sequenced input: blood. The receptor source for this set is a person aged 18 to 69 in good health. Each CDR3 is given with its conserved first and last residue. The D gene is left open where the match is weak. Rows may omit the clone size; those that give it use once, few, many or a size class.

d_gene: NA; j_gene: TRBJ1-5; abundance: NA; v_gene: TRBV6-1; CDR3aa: CASSESGPQGVRQPQHF; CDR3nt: TGTGCCAGCAGTGAAAGTGGTCCGCAGGGTGTACGGCAGCCCCAGCATTTT
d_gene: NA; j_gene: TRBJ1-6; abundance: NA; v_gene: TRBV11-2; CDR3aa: CASSPSLNSPLHF; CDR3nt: TGTGCCAGCAGCCCCAGCTTAAATTCACCCCTCCACTTT
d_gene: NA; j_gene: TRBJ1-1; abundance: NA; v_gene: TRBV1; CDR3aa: CTSSQARVRFTEAFF; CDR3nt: TGCACCAGCAGCCAAGCCCGTGTTAGGTTCACTGAAGCTTTCTTT
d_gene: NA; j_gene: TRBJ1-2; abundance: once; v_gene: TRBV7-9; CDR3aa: CASSSRDSSYTF; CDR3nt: TGTGCCAGCAGCTCGAGGGATTCGAGCTACACCTTC
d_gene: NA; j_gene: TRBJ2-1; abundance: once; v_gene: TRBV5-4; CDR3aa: CASSPPRYNEQFF; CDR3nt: TGTGCCAGCAGCCCCCCGCGGTACAATGAGCAGTTCTTC
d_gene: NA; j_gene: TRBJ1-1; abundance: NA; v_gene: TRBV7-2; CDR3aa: CASRPRGLGNTEAFF; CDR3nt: TGTGCCAGCAGGCCCAGGGGTTTAGGGAACACTGAAGCTTTCTTT
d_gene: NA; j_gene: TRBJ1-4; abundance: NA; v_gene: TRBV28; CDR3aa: CASSDFATNEKLFF; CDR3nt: TGTGCCAGCAGTGACTTTGCAACTAATGAAAAACTGTTTTTT
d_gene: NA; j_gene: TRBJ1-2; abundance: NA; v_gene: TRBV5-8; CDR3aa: CASTPTDRVYGYTF; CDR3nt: TGTGCCAGCACCCCTACGGACAGAGTCTATGGCTACACCTTC
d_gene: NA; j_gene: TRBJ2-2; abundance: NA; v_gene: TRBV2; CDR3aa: CASSEARAGELFF; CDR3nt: TGTGCCAGCAGTGAAGCGCGGGCCGGGGAGCTGTTTTTT
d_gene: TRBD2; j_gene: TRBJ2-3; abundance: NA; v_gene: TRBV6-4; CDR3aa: CASSVGLAADTQYF; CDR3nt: TGTGCCAGCAGTGTCGGGCTAGCGGCAGATACGCAGTATTTT
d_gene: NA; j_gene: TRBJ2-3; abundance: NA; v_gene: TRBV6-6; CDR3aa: CASSYDVSGDTQYF; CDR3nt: TGTGCCAGCAGTTACGATGTATCGGGCGATACGCAGTATTTT
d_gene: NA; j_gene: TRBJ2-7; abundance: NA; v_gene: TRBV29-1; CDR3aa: CSVEETRSSYEQYF; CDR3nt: TGCAGCGTTGAAGAGACAAGGAGCTCCTACGAGCAGTACTTC
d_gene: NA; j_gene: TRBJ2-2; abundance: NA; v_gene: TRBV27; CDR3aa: CASSPLVAGTGELFF; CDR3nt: TGTGCCAGCAGCCCCCTCGTTGCAGGAACCGGGGAGCTGTTTTTT
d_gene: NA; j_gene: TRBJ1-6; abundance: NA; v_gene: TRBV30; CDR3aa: CAWRSILQVSYNSPLHF; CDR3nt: TGTGCCTGGAGGTCTATACTCCAGGTTTCCTATAATTCACCCCTCCACTTT
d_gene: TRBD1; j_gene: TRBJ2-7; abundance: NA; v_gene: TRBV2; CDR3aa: CASRPPTGTGAYEQYF; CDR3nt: TGTGCCAGCAGACCCCCGACCGGGACAGGGGCCTACGAGCAGTACTTC
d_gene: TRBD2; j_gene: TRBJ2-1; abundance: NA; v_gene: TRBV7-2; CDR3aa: CASSRRTRDNEQFF; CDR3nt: TGTGCCAGCAGCCGACGGACTAGGGACAATGAGCAGTTCTTC
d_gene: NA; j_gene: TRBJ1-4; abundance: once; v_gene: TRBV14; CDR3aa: CASSRVGGFNEKLFF; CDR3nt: TGTGCCAGCAGCCGGGTCGGGGGCTTTAATGAAAAACTGTTTTTT
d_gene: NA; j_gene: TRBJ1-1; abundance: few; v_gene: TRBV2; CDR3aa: CASIREQQNTEAFF; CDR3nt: TGTGCCAGCATCAGGGAACAGCAGAACACTGAAGCTTTCTTT
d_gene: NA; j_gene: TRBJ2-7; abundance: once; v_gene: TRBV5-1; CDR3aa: CASSLGGAAYEQYF; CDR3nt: TGCGCCAGCAGCTTGGGCGGGGCTGCCTACGAGCAGTACTTC
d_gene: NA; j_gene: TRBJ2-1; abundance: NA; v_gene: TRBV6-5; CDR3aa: CASSYMGSYNEQFF; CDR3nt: TGTGCCAGCAGTTACATGGGATCCTACAATGAGCAGTTCTTC
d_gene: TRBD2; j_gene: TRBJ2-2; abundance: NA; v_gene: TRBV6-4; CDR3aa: CASSESGGAGGELFF; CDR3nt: TGTGCCAGCAGTGAAAGCGGGGGGGCCGGCGGGGAGCTGTTTTTT
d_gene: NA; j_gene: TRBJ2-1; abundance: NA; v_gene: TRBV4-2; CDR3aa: CASSQDRARGVDEQFF; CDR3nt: TGTGCCAGCAGCCAAGATCGCGCCAGGGGGGTCGATGAGCAGTTCTTC
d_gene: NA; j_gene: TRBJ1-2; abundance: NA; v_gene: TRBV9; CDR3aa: CASSVGQTAGYTF; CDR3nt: TGTGCCAGCAGCGTAGGGCAGACAGCTGGCTACACCTTC
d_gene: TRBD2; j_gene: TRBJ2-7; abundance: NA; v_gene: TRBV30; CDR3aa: CAWSVGLAGVEQYF; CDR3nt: TGTGCCTGGAGCGTTGGACTAGCGGGAGTCGAGCAGTACTTC
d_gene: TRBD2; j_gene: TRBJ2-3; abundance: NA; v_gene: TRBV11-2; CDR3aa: CASSLGLAGVTDTQYF; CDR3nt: TGTGCCAGCAGCTTGGGACTAGCGGGGGTTACAGATACGCAGTATTTT
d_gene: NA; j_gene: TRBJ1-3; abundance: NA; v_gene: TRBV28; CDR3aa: CASSNGGFVSGNTIYF; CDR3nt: TGTGCCAGTTCGAATGGCGGGTTCGTGTCTGGAAACACCATATATTTT
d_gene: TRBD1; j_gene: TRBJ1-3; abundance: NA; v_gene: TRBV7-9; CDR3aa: CASSLGSGTENSGNTIYF; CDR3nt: TGTGCCAGCAGCTTAGGGTCCGGGACAGAGAACTCTGGAAACACCATATATTTT
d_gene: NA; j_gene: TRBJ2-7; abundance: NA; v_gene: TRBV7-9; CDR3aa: CASSSKGGQDNEQYF; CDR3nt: TGTGCCAGCAGCTCCAAGGGGGGGCAGGACAACGAGCAGTACTTC
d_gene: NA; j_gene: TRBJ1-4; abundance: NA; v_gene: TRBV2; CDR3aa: CASSDWAGDGEKLFF; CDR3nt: TGTGCCAGCAGTGATTGGGCAGGGGACGGGGAAAAACTGTTTTTT
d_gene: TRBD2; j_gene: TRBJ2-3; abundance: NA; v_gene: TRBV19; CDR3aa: CASKLRELGTDTQYF; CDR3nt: TGTGCCAGTAAGTTGCGGGAGTTGGGCACAGATACGCAGTATTTT
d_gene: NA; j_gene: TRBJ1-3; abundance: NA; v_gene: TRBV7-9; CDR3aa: CASSPLPGRNTIYF; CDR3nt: TGTGCCAGCAGCCCCCTTCCTGGGAGAAACACCATATATTTT
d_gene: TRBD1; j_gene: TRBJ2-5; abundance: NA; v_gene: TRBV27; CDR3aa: CASRYTGGQETQYF; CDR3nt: TGTGCCAGCAGATATACAGGGGGTCAAGAGACCCAGTACTTC
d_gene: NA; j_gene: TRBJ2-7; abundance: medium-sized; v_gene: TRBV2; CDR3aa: CASSRTGYEQYF; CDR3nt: TGTGCCAGCAGTCGAACAGGGTACGAGCAGTACTTC
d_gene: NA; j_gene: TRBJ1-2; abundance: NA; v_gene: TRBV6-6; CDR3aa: CASPPGGQGGTGYTF; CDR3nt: TGTGCCAGCCCTCCCGGGGGGCAGGGAGGGACGGGCTACACCTTC
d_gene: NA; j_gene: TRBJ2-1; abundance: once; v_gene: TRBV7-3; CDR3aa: CASSLKVDNEQFF; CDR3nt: TGTGCCAGCAGCTTAAAGGTGGACAATGAGCAGTTCTTC
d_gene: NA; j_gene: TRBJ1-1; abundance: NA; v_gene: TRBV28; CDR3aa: CASSPRRINTEAFF; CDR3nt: TGTGCCAGCAGCCCCCGACGGATTAACACTGAAGCTTTCTTT
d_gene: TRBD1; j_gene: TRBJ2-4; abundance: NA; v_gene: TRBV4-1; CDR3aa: CASSQNRGNIQYF; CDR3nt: TGCGCCAGCAGCCAAAACAGGGGGAACATTCAGTACTTC
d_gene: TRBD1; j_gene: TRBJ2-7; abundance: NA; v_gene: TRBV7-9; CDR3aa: CASSLTGTAYEQYF; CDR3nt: TGTGCCAGCAGCCTAACCGGGACAGCCTACGAGCAGTACTTC
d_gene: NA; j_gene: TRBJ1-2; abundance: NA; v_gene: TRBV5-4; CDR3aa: CASSLQGTHGYTF; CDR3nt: TGTGCCAGCAGCTTACAGGGAACCCATGGCTACACCTTC
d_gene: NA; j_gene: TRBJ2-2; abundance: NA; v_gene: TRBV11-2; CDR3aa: CASSLDLGAGELFF; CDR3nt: TGTGCCAGCAGCTTAGATTTGGGGGCCGGGGAGCTGTTTTTT
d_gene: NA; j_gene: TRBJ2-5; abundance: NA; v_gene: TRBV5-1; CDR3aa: CASSLGQQETQYF; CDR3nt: TGCGCCAGCAGCTTGGGACAACAAGAGACCCAGTACTTC
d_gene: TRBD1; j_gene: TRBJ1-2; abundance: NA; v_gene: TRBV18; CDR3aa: CASSPGTETNYGYTF; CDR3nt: TGTGCCAGCTCACCAGGGACAGAAACTAACTATGGCTACACCTTC
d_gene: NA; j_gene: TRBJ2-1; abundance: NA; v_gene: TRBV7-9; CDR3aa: CASSLEEGQFF; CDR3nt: TGTGCCAGCAGCTTAGAAGAGGGCCAGTTCTTC
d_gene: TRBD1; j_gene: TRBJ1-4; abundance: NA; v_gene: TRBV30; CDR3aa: CAWSLRDSDLEKLFF; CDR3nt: TGTGCCTGGAGCCTCCGGGACAGTGACCTTGAAAAACTGTTTTTT
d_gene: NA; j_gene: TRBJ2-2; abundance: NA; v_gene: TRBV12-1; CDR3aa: CASSRLAGNTGELFF; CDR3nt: TGTGCCAGCAGTCGACTAGCGGGGAACACCGGGGAGCTGTTTTTT
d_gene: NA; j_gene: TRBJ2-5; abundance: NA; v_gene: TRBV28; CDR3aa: CASSTGKETQYF; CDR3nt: TGTGCCAGCAGTACAGGAAAAGAGACCCAGTACTTC
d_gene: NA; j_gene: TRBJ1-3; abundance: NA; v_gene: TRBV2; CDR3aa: CASRLERSGNTIYF; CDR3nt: TGTGCCAGCAGGTTAGAGAGATCTGGAAACACCATATATTTT
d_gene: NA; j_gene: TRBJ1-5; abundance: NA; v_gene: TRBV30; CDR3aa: CAWSVQRNQPQHF; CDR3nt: TGTGCCTGGAGTGTACAACGCAATCAGCCCCAGCATTTT
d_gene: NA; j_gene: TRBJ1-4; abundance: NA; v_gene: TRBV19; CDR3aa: CASSPTNEKLFF; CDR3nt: TGTGCCAGTAGTCCAACTAATGAAAAACTGTTTTTT
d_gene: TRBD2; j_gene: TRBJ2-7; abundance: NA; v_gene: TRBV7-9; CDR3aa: CASSPGLGSDEQYF; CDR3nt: TGTGCCAGCAGCCCAGGACTAGGATCAGACGAGCAGTACTTC
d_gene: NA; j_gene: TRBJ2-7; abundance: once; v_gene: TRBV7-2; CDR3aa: CASSLLGVRDEQYF; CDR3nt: TGTGCCAGCAGCTTACTGGGGGTTCGGGACGAGCAGTACTTC
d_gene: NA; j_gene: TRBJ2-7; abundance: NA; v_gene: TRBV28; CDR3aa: CASTPFQGTYEQYF; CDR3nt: TGTGCCAGCACCCCTTTTCAGGGAACGTACGAGCAGTACTTC
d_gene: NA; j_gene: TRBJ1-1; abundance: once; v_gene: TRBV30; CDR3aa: CAWRGHDAQEAFF; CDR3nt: TGTGCCTGGAGGGGTCACGACGCGCAGGAAGCTTTCTTT
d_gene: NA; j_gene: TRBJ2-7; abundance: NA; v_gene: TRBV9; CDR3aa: CASSPSGQHYEQYF; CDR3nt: TGTGCCAGCAGCCCATCGGGGCAGCATTACGAGCAGTACTTC
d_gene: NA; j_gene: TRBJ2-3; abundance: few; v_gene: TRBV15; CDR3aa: CATSRDKGHRTDTQYF; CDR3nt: TGTGCCACCAGCCGAGACAAGGGACACCGCACAGATACGCAGTATTTT